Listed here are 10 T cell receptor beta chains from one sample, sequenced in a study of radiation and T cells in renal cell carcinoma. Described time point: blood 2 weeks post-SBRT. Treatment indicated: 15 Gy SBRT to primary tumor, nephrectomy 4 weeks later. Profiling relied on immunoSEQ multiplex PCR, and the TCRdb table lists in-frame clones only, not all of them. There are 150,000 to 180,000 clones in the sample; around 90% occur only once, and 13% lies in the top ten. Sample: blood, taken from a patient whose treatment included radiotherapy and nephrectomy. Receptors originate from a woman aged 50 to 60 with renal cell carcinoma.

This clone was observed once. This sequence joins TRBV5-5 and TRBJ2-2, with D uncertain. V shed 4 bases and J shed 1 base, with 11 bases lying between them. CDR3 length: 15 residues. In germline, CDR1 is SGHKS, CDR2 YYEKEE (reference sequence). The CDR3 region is CASSPTNLNTGELFF. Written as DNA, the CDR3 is TGTGCCAGCAGCCCGACGAACCTGAACACCGGGGAGCTGTTTTTT.

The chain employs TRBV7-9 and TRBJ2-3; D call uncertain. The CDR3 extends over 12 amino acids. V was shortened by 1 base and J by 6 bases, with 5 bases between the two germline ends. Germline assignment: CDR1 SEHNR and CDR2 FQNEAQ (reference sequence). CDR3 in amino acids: CASSLVSDTQYF. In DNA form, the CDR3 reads TGTGCCAGCAGCTTAGTAAGTGATACGCAGTATTTT.

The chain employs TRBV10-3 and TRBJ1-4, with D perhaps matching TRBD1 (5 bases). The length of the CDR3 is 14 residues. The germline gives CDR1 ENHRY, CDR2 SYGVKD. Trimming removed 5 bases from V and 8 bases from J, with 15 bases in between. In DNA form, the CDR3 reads TGTGCCATCAGTTCAGGGTCGACAGAAGAAAAACTGTTTTTT. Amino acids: CAISSGSTEEKLFF.

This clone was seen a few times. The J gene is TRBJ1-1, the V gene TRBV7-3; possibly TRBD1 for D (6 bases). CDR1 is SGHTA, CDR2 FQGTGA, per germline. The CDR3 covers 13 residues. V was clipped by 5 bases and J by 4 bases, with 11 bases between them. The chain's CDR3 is CASSIGQITEAFF. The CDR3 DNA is TGTGCCAGCAGCATCGGACAGATCACTGAAGCTTTCTTT.

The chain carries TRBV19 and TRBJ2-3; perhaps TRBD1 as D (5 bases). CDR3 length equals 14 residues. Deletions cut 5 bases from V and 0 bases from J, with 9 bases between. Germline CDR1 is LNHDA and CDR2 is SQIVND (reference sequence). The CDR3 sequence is CASSPRQSTDTQYF. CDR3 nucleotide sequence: TGTGCCAGTAGTCCGCGACAGAGCACAGATACGCAGTATTTT.

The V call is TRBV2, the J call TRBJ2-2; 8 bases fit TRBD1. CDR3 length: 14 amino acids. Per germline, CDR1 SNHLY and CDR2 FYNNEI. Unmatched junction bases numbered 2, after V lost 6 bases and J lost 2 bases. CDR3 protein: CASRGTGNTGELFF. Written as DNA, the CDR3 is TGTGCCAGCAGAGGGACAGGAAACACCGGGGAGCTGTTTTTT.

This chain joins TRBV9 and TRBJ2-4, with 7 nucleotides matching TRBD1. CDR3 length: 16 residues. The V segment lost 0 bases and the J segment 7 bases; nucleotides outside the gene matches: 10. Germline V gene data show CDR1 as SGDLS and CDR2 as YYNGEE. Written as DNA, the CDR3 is TGTGCCAGCAGCGTAGAGACAGGGTGGAATGCTAACATTCAGTACTTC. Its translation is CASSVETGWNANIQYF.

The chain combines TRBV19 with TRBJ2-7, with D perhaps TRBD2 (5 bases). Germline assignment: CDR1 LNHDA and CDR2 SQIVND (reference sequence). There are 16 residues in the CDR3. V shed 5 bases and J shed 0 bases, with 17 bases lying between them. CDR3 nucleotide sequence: TGTGCCAGTAGTTATGGAGGATACCAGACCTCCTACGAGCAGTACTTC. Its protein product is CASSYGGYQTSYEQYF. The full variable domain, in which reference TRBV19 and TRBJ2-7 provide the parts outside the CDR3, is DGGITQSPKYLFRKEGQNVTLSCEQNLNHDAMYWYRQDPGQGLRLIYYSQIVNDFQKGDIAEGYSVSREKKESFPLTVTSAQKNPTAFYLCASSYGGYQTSYEQYFGPGTRLTVT.

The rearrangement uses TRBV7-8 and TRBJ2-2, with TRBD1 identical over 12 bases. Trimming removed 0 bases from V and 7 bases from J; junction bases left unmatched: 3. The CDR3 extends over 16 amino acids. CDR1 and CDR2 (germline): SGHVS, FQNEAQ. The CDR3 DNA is TGTGCCAGCAGCTTAGCGGGACAGGGGGCTGGCGGGGAGCTGTTTTTT. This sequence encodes CASSLAGQGAGGELFF.

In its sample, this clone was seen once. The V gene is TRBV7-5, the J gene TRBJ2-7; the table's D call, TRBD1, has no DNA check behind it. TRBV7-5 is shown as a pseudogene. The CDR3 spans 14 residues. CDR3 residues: CARSLERGSYEQYF. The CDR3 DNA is TGTGCCAGAAGCTTAGAAAGGGGCTCCTACGAGCAGTACTTC.